These 30 T cell receptor beta chains share one sample of origin, sequenced in a study of STAT5B mutations in CD4+ large granular lymphocyte leukemia (dated 2022 in TCRdb). The library relied on the immunoSEQ multiplex PCR assay. TCRdb carries this immuneACCESS record with in-frame sequences only. Its versions omit some clonotypes, under half of them owing to an unresolved V gene in the studies checked, with the rest unexplained. The table for this sample lists 22,000 or so clones; around 78% of them were counted only once. Approximately 0.4% of the sample is in the top ten clones. Sequences were obtained from CD4+ T cells from blood buffy coats. Receptor source: a human donor in good health.

The CDR3 region has the DNA TGCGCCAGCAGCCAAGAATCAGGTTCCAGCTCCTACAATGAGCAGTTCTTC. It translates to CASSQESGSSSYNEQFF. This chain links TRBV4-1 with TRBJ2-1; unclear D gene. CDR1 is MGHRA and CDR2 is YSYEKL in the germline V gene. CDR3 length: 17 residues. The V end was cut by 0 bases, the J end by 0 bases, with 12 bases between.

The CDR3 protein is CASSSGGGDRGYTF. The CDR3 nucleotides read TGTGCCAGCAGTTCCGGAGGGGGGGATCGTGGCTACACCTTC. The rearrangement uses TRBV28 and TRBJ1-2; perhaps TRBD1 as D (6 bases). The germline CDR1 and CDR2 sequences are MDHEN and SYDVKM. The V and J ends lost 4 bases and 7 bases respectively, with 16 bases between them. The CDR3 has 14 amino acids.

The V and J genes are TRBV21-1 and TRBJ1-4. TRBV21-1 is a pseudogene locus. The CDR3 contains 16 residues. The CDR3 DNA is TGTGCCAGCAGCAAACGAGGCACCCCGGGGGATGAAAAACTGTTTTTT. Its translation is CASSKRGTPGDEKLFF.

The chain uses TRBV2 and TRBJ2-5, with D possibly matching TRBD2 (6 bases). This CDR3 region has 12 residues. V lost 11 bases to trimming and J lost 5 bases, with 15 bases between them. CDR1 SNHLY and CDR2 FYNNEI come from the germline V gene. The CDR3 nucleotides read TGTGCCGGGGGGATTGTGGGGGAGACCCAGTACTTC. It translates to CAGGIVGETQYF.

The chain has TRBV10-3 and TRBJ2-1; D is unresolved. Germline CDR1 ENHRY, CDR2 SYGVKD. Trimming cost V 0 bases and J 5 bases, with 8 bases left between them. There are 14 residues in the CDR3. The CDR3 sequence is CAISESSTHNEQFF. The CDR3 DNA reads TGTGCCATCAGTGAGTCGAGTACACACAATGAGCAGTTCTTC.

This chain joins TRBV28 and TRBJ2-1; 9 bases are shared with TRBD1. The CDR3 is 14 residues long. V dropped 6 bases and J dropped 15; count of bases not matched to a gene: 15. CDR1 is MDHEN and CDR2 is SYDVKM in the germline V gene. CDR3: CASSSDRGQRGGFF. The CDR3 DNA sequence: TGTGCCAGCAGCTCGGACAGGGGACAGCGGGGAGGGTTCTTC.

J is TRBJ2-1 and V is TRBV25-1, with D possibly called TRBD1 or TRBD2 (5 bases each). The CDR3 is made up of 14 amino acids. The V gene lost 5 bases and the J gene lost 14 bases, with 22 bases spanning the gap. Germline V CDR1 and CDR2: MGHDK, SYGVNS. The CDR3 bases are TGTGCCAGCAGTCAACCTGGGGGAGCCAAGTTGGAGTTCTTC. Translated, it gives CASSQPGGAKLEFF.

The J gene is TRBJ1-2, the V gene TRBV29-1, with 11 bases fitting TRBD1. Germline values: CDR1 SQVTM, CDR2 ANQGSEA. The CDR3 runs to 15 residues. J lost 2 bases, V lost 6 bases, and 8 bases had no gene match. The CDR3 here is CSVPGQGGWNYGYTF. In DNA form, the CDR3 reads TGCAGCGTACCGGGACAGGGGGGATGGAACTATGGCTACACCTTC.

V usage is TRBV7-2 and J usage is TRBJ1-2; D is perhaps TRBD1 (5 bases). Germline loops: CDR1 SGHTA, CDR2 FQGNSA. The CDR3 is made up of 16 amino acids. V was shortened by 5 bases and J by 4 bases, with 20 bases between the two germline ends. CDR3 bases: TGTGCCAGCAGCCCAACCCCCAGGCAGGGTGCCTATGGCTACACCTTC. Protein sequence: CASSPTPRQGAYGYTF.

The sample holds one count of this clone. The chain employs TRBV28 and TRBJ1-4; D gene ambiguous. The CDR3 is 17 residues long. Per germline, CDR1 MDHEN and CDR2 SYDVKM. With 6 bases removed from V and 5 bases from J, the gap between germline ends came to 22 bases. The CDR3 DNA sequence: TGTGCCAGCAGGTCTCCGTCCCTTCGGCGGCGGAATGAAAAACTGTTTTTT. It encodes CASRSPSLRRRNEKLFF.

This clone occurred once. The chain is built from TRBV19 and TRBJ2-6; TRBD2 agrees at 7 bases. This CDR3 has 16 residues. V dropped 10 bases and J dropped 2; count of bases not matched to a gene: 11. The germline V gene encodes CDR1 LNHDA and CDR2 SQIVND (reference sequence). CDR3 DNA sequence: TGTGCCACTATGATGGGGGGGGTGGCTGGGGCCAACGTCCTGACTTTC. Its protein product is CATMMGGVAGANVLTF.

The sample holds a few counts of this clone. This chain joins TRBV5-4 and TRBJ2-2; D is perhaps TRBD1 or TRBD2 (5 bases each). Deletions cut 4 bases from V and 1 base from J, with 11 bases between. This CDR3 is 15 amino acids long. Germline CDR1 SGHNT, CDR2 YYREEE (reference sequence). The CDR3 is CASSLGAGNTGELFF. CDR3 in DNA: TGTGCCAGCAGCCTAGGGGCGGGGAACACCGGGGAGCTGTTTTTT.

This sequence joins TRBV5-4 and TRBJ2-5; the match to TRBD2 covers 15 bases. The J call may be mistaken, given a closer DNA end match to TRBJ2-7. Germline V gene data show CDR1 as SGHNT and CDR2 as YYREEE (reference sequence). The CDR3 has 15 amino acids. The CDR3 DNA sequence: TGTGCCAGCAGTCGGGAGGGACTAGCGGGGGGCGAGCAGTACTTC. Protein sequence: CASSREGLAGGEQYF.

V is TRBV11-2 and J is TRBJ1-1; no definite D call. The CDR3 has 12 residues. CDR1 and CDR2 from the germline V gene are SGHAT and FQNNGV. The V end was cut by 5 bases, the J end by 1 base, with 5 bases between. The CDR3 DNA sequence: TGTGCCAGCAGCCCGACGAACACTGAAGCTTTCTTT. The encoded protein is CASSPTNTEAFF.

This sequence joins TRBV7-2 and TRBJ1-1; D uncertain. The CDR3 contains 15 residues. The germline V gene encodes CDR1 SGHTA and CDR2 FQGNSA. The V end lost 2 bases, the J end lost 1 base, and 11 bases lay between the germline ends. CDR3 nucleotide sequence: TGTGCCAGCAGCTTAAAGTCGCGAGAGAACACTGAAGCTTTCTTT. It yields the protein CASSLKSRENTEAFF.

The V gene is TRBV4-1, the J gene TRBJ2-7, with 8 positions matching TRBD1. The V segment lost 0 bases and the J segment 4 bases; nucleotides outside the gene matches: 14. Looked up from germline, CDR1 is MGHRA and CDR2 is YSYEKL. CDR3 length: 18 amino acids. CDR3 amino acids: CASSQDAPTGGMGYEQYF. In DNA form, the CDR3 reads TGCGCCAGCAGCCAAGATGCCCCCACAGGGGGTATGGGTTACGAGCAGTACTTC.

The V gene is TRBV9, the J gene TRBJ1-3; TRBD1 matches at 7 bases. This CDR3 has 16 amino acids. J was trimmed by 4 bases and V by 0 bases; bases with no gene match: 7. In germline, CDR1 is SGDLS, CDR2 YYNGEE. CDR3 in amino acids: CASSVVGGASGNTIYF. DNA for the CDR3: TGTGCCAGCAGCGTAGTAGGGGGCGCTTCCGGAAACACCATATATTTT.

In this sample, this clone turned up a few times. The rearrangement uses TRBV11-2 and TRBJ1-2, with 7 bases identical to TRBD1. There are 15 residues in the CDR3. Germline-derived CDR1 and CDR2 are SGHAT and FQNNGV. Germline trimming cut 4 bases from V and 7 bases from J; bases unmatched to any gene: 12. Written as DNA, the CDR3 is TGTGCCAGCAGCTCCATAGCGGGACAGCCTCCTGGCTACACCTTC. Its translation: CASSSIAGQPPGYTF.

The genes are TRBV27 and TRBJ2-1; no clear D gene. The CDR3 is 17 amino acids. Germline V CDR1 and CDR2: MNHEY, SMNVEV (reference sequence). V gave up 6 bases and J gave up 1 base, with 19 bases separating them. The CDR3 DNA reads TGTGCCAGCAGCCCCGCCCGGCCAGTTTGGTCCTACAATGAGCAGTTCTTC. Protein: CASSPARPVWSYNEQFF.

V is TRBV27 and J is TRBJ2-7; D is undetermined. Germline V gene data show CDR1 as MNHEY and CDR2 as SMNVEV (reference sequence). CDR3 size: 15 residues. Trimming took off 10 bases at V and 0 bases at J, with 19 bases between the two ends. The CDR3 spells CATALSIAASYEQYF. The CDR3 nucleotides are TGTGCCACAGCCTTATCCATCGCTGCCTCCTACGAGCAGTACTTC.

The chain couples TRBV6-5 to TRBJ1-6, with 8 bases aligning to TRBD1. The CDR3 covers 15 residues. The germline V gene has CDR1 MNHEY and CDR2 SVGAGI. Trimming at V came to 0 bases and at J to 7 bases, leaving 2 bases not matched to a gene. The CDR3 bases are TGTGCCAGCAGTTACTCCACAGGGGGGAATTCACCCCTCCACTTT. Translation gives CASSYSTGGNSPLHF.

Only one count was recorded for this clone. CDR3 residues: CASSPRDDQPQHF. In nucleotides, the CDR3 is TGTGCCAGCTCACCCCGAGACGACCAGCCCCAGCATTTT. This chain connects TRBV18 to TRBJ1-5; D remains unclear. This CDR3 comprises 13 residues. Germline loops: CDR1 KGHSH, CDR2 LQKENI. V lost 3 bases to trimming and J lost 7 bases, with 10 bases between them. Combining the CDR3 with reference TRBV18 and TRBJ1-5 gives the whole variable domain NAGVMQNPRHLVRRRGQEARLRCSPMKGHSHVYWYRQLPEEGLKFMVYLQKENIIDESGMPKERFSAEFPKEGPSILRIQQVVRGDSAAYFCASSPRDDQPQHFGDGTRLSIL.

The chain is built from TRBV30 and TRBJ1-5; D unclear. V dropped 2 bases and J dropped 2 bases, with 7 bases sitting between them. This CDR3 spans 13 amino acids. Germline lookup yields CDR1 GTSNPN and CDR2 SVGIG (reference sequence). The chain's CDR3 is CAWSNGGNQPQHF. The CDR3 nucleotides are TGTGCCTGGAGTAACGGCGGCAATCAGCCCCAGCATTTT.

The chain combines TRBV7-2 with TRBJ2-7; tentative D call: TRBD1 (5 bases). Germline V CDR1 and CDR2: SGHTA, FQGNSA. CDR3 length equals 13 residues. The germline V and J ends were trimmed by 3 bases and 1 base, with 7 bases remaining between them. CDR3 region: CASSLAGSYEQYF. Written as DNA, the CDR3 is TGTGCCAGCAGCTTGGCAGGGTCCTACGAGCAGTACTTC.

V usage is TRBV6-5 and J usage is TRBJ2-1; 8 positions match TRBD2. Germline trimming cut 4 bases from V and 9 bases from J; bases unmatched to any gene: 8. Germline lookup yields CDR1 MNHEY and CDR2 SVGAGI. The CDR3 consists of 14 residues. The CDR3 DNA sequence: TGTGCCAGCAGTTTAGCGGGGCAAACAGCTGAGCAGTTCTTC. Its translation is CASSLAGQTAEQFF.

The V call is TRBV27, the J call TRBJ2-2; TRBD2 agrees at 8 bases. CDR3 size: 15 residues. With V trimmed by 8 bases and J by 5 bases, 10 bases remained unmatched. In germline, CDR1 is MNHEY, CDR2 SMNVEV (reference sequence). Here the CDR3 reads CASGPGGGRTGELFF. The CDR3 DNA is TGTGCCAGCGGTCCAGGCGGGGGGAGGACCGGGGAGCTGTTTTTT.

This chain joins TRBV27 and TRBJ2-7; 10 nucleotides agree with TRBD2. The CDR3 has 17 amino acids. CDR1 and CDR2 from the germline V gene are MNHEY and SMNVEV (reference sequence). The junction had 10 bases not matched to a gene; V was cut back by 2 bases and J by 3 bases. For the CDR3, the DNA is TGTGCCAGCAGTTTAAATTCAGGAGCGGGAGGGTTCTACGAGCAGTACTTC. Amino acid sequence: CASSLNSGAGGFYEQYF.

The chain has TRBV7-8 and TRBJ1-2; D not resolved. Germline loops: CDR1 SGHVS, CDR2 FQNEAQ. CDR3 length: 12 residues. V was clipped by 4 bases and J by 4 bases, with 7 bases between them. CDR3 coding DNA: TGTGCCAGCAGCTCGAATGGCTATGGCTACACCTTC. It translates to CASSSNGYGYTF.

V and J are TRBV5-8 and TRBJ2-7, with TRBD2 identical over 9 bases. Germline V gene lookup returns CDR1 SGHTS and CDR2 YDEGEE. V trimming: 4 bases; J trimming: 0 bases; junction bases outside the gene matches: 8. CDR3 length equals 16 residues. DNA of the CDR3: TGTGCCAGCAGCCCGCGGCGGGGGGGAACCTCCTACGAGCAGTACTTC. This gives the protein CASSPRRGGTSYEQYF.

V gene TRBV7-3 combines with J gene TRBJ2-2; 7 nucleotides line up with TRBD1. The CDR3 length is 15 residues. V shed 5 bases, J shed 7 bases, and the junction held 10 bases outside the gene matches. Germline assignment: CDR1 SGHTA and CDR2 FQGTGA. CDR3 amino acids: CASSGRQGWGGELFF. CDR3 nucleotide sequence: TGTGCCAGCAGCGGTCGACAGGGATGGGGCGGGGAGCTGTTTTTT.